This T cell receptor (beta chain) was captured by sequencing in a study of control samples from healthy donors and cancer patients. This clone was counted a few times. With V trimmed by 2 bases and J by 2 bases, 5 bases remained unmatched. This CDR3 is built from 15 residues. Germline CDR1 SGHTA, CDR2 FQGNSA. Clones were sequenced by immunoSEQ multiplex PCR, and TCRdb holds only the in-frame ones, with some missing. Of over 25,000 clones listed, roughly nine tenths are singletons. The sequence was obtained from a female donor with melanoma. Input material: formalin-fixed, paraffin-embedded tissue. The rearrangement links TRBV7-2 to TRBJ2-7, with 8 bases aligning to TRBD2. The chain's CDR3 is CASSLKAGDTYEQYF. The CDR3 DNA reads TGTGCCAGCAGCTTAAAAGCGGGAGATACCTACGAGCAGTACTTC.